Listed here is a single T cell receptor (beta chain). These data are taken from a study of T cells after yellow fever vaccination. Study information: For low cell numbers, libraries were made with SMART-Seq v4 Ultra Low Input. Study-level points and caveats: Vaccine-responding clonotypes were almost all undetectable in sorted memory subsets on day 0. The booster saw the reappearance of most primary-vaccination clones (approximately 96% CD4, almost 90% CD8).

TCRdb re-analysed the 5' RACE reads in MiXCR, keeping a single row per CDR3 protein. In the table there are over 45,000 distinct CDR3 sequences, approximately 5.5% of which are singletons. CDR1 and CDR2 from the germline V gene are SGHTA and FQGNSA. Deletions cut 5 bases from V and 0 bases from J, with 9 bases between. The CDR3 has 14 amino acids. The TCR originated in a man between 18 and 35 years old who received the YFV17D yellow fever vaccine. The rearrangement uses TRBV7-2 and TRBJ2-3, with unresolved D. This specimen consisted of PBMCs, either bulk or a sorted T-cell subset (CD4+, CD8+, memory, or dextramer-sorted; not recorded which), obtained on the day of the yellow fever booster vaccination. The CDR3 DNA follows: TGTGCCAGCAGCCCCCAGATTAGCACAGATACGCAGTATTTT. Residues: CASSPQISTDTQYF.